This entry features one TCR beta chain sequence. Its recognized antigen is unknown. One base away there is no much larger clone; base qualities are not given. The CDR3 numbers 16 residues from cysteine through phenylalanine. Of the read, only the CDR3 DNA is kept; its 48 bases are in frame from base 1. Compared with germline, V lacks 6 bases and J lacks 7 bases; bases without a gene match: 17. CDR1 MNHEY and CDR2 SVGAGI are derived from the germline V gene. The data derive from a study of CD8 T cells in Susac syndrome (dated by TCRdb to the late 2010s). Background on the whole study: Whether CD8+ T cell activation and differentiation in Susac syndrome was antigen driven was tested using repertoire sequencing.

Overall results and qualifications from the work: The number of individuals in the TCR sequencing and HLA analysis was acknowledged as relatively small.

Peripheral blood CD8+ and CD4+ T cells from healthy donors, Susac syndrome patients and multiple sclerosis patients were profiled by high-throughput TCR beta sequencing. Treatment-naive patients with stable or active relapsing-remitting disease fulfilling revised McDonald criteria were used as multiple sclerosis controls. CD8+ TEMRA cells were enriched by FACS, while bulk CD8+ and CD4+ T cells were purified by magnetic negative isolation. Blood was drawn into EDTA tubes, processed within 24 hours, and PBMCs were isolated by density gradient centrifugation. PBMCs intended for TCR sequencing were frozen in liquid nitrogen and were later thawed in a 37 degrees C water bath. The sorted or isolated CD4+, CD8+ and CD8+ TEMRA cells had a purity of 90% or higher. RNA was extracted using the RNeasy kit, and about 0.5 to 1 ug of the RNA was reverse transcribed with random hexamers. The immunoSEQ multiplex PCR assay, covering 54 Vbeta and 13 Jbeta segments, was used to amplify TCR beta CDR3 regions. To correct PCR amplification bias, a synthetic template baseline was used for both primer optimization and computational correction. Concerning the study's data processing: Reads were annotated to V, D and J genes per IMGT and analyzed with immunoSEQ Analyzer, keeping only productive sequences. Clonality was calculated as one minus the Shannon entropy normalized by log2 of the number of productive unique sequences. For each patient and control, public and private clones were evaluated among the 100 most prevalent clones. Clones were defined as Susac-specific if absent from the healthy and MS cohorts, from 900 to 1,300 published viral clones and from other ImmuneACCESS disease sequences. Through fastp at Q25 and MiXCR, TCRdb rebuilt clones from the public reads, retaining in-frame beta chains. Records with the same CDR3 protein are collapsed into one entry carrying the most frequent genes and DNA. The V and J calls reflect TCRdb's pipeline rather than the authors' work. For this sample there are roughly 120,000 distinct CDR3 sequences; roughly 94% appear just once. Roughly 0.13% of the sample belongs to the ten largest clones.

The receptor's source is a human donor with multiple sclerosis. The sequencing input was CD4+ T cells from PBMCs. The chain links TRBV6-5 with TRBJ2-7, and 8 junction bases match TRBD1. The CDR3 in this case is CASRSSGTGSPREQYF. The DNA sequence follows: TGTGCCAGCAGATCCTCCGGGACAGGAAGTCCTCGGGAGCAGTACTTC.